This is a list of T cell receptor beta chains from one sample in a study of response to subunit inactivated influenza vaccine. MiXCR, run by TCRdb on the RT-PCR reads, gives a single entry per CDR3 protein. This table has under 800,000 distinct CDR3 sequences, approximately 14% appearing once. Sequenced here: PBMCs from blood, sampled 14 to 15 days before vaccination. These receptors were taken from a man in his fifties or sixties who received an inactivated influenza vaccine. Each CDR3 is given with its conserved first and last residue.

j_call | v_call | cdr3_length | cdr3_aa
TRBJ2-5 | TRBV28 | 12 | CASSRSFGTQYF
TRBJ2-1 | TRBV20-1 | 16 | CSASEPSGRVNNEQFF
TRBJ2-7 | TRBV19 | 14 | CASSIREGRYEQYF
TRBJ2-7 | TRBV28 | 14 | CASSLRSVSYEQYF
TRBJ2-1 | TRBV7-3 | 14 | CASSLDGKGNEQFF
TRBJ2-7 | TRBV15 | 17 | CATSRDKGQPDSYEQYF
TRBJ2-5 | TRBV4-3 | 14 | CASSQDPGGKTQYF
TRBJ2-1 | TRBV5-6 | 14 | CASSLALTTNEQFF
TRBJ2-3 | TRBV5-5 | 15 | CASSFVPTTPDTQYF
TRBJ2-7 | TRBV20-1 | 13 | CSARLTGRYEQYF
TRBJ2-5 | TRBV20-1 | 14 | CSGGRTGRGETQYF
TRBJ1-5 | TRBV29-1 | 13 | CSAVTGTNQPQHF
TRBJ1-1 | TRBV20-1 | 14 | CSARVLQLNTEAFF
TRBJ2-5 | TRBV7-2 | 15 | CASSLVQGRGETQYF
TRBJ2-5 | TRBV24-1 | 15 | CATSDARDYQETQYF
TRBJ1-2 | TRBV28 | 15 | CASSLGSSSNYGYTF
TRBJ2-6 | TRBV5-1 | 15 | CASSLIPSGANVLTF
TRBJ1-1 | TRBV15 | 13 | CATSTGTALEAFF
TRBJ2-1 | TRBV12-3/TRBV12-4 | 13 | CASIWISYNEQFF
TRBJ2-7 | TRBV4-1 | 15 | CASSQDATASYEQYF
TRBJ1-2 | TRBV12-3/TRBV12-4 | 14 | CASSGQGLGYGYTF
TRBJ2-7 | TRBV2 | 13 | CASVRRGSYQQYF
TRBJ1-5 | TRBV6-1 | 13 | CASSGQPNQPQHF
TRBJ2-2 | TRBV12-3/TRBV12-4 | 13 | CASRQAGPGELFF
TRBJ2-1 | TRBV6-5 | 14 | CASSTQRDFYEQFF
TRBJ2-5 | TRBV2 | 15 | CASSEMVGGQETQYF
TRBJ2-7 | TRBV28 | 14 | CASSLIAGDYEQYF
TRBJ2-7 | TRBV4-3 | 18 | CASSHNRAADRGAYEQYF
TRBJ2-7 | TRBV20-1 | 15 | CSARVPLGQKPEQYF
TRBJ2-1 | TRBV2 | 14 | CASNRLAGVFEQFF
TRBJ1-6 | TRBV13 | 14 | CASSHQGVGSPLHF
TRBJ2-3 | TRBV18 | 16 | CASSPRVSGAFGTQYF
TRBJ2-5 | TRBV10-3 | 20 | CAISESTAGTSGRTQETQYF
TRBJ2-5 | TRBV2 | 16 | CASSVDPANTKGTQYF
TRBJ2-5 | TRBV11-2 | 13 | CASSFGTLETQYF
TRBJ1-2 | TRBV6-2/TRBV6-3 | 12 | CASSPASGGYTF
TRBJ1-1 | TRBV5-1 | 12 | CASRADNTEAFF
TRBJ2-7 | TRBV4-3 | 16 | CASSPSGLAAWGEQYF
TRBJ2-3 | TRBV28 | 17 | CASSAAWGAGEVDTQYF
TRBJ2-5 | TRBV29-1 | 13 | CSVATRLQETQYF
TRBJ1-2 | TRBV10-3 | 17 | CAISENGQGSSNYGYTF
TRBJ2-3 | TRBV2 | 14 | CASSATTSGVTQYF
TRBJ2-1 | TRBV28 | 16 | CASSLGGSGGLYEQFF
TRBJ2-7 | TRBV6-5 | 15 | CASSYSSTGPYEQYF
TRBJ1-4 | TRBV6-1 | 15 | CASIRGSRTNEKLFF
TRBJ2-1 | TRBV2 | 15 | CASSVSSGDYNEQFF
TRBJ2-5 | TRBV5-1 | 15 | CASSFSGGPQETQYF
TRBJ2-1 | TRBV12-3/TRBV12-4 | 11 | CASSLGGPQFF
TRBJ1-2 | TRBV7-9 | 16 | CASSLLRDSQGGGYTF
TRBJ2-5 | TRBV5-1 | 14 | CASSLRTSEETQYF
TRBJ2-1 | TRBV11-2 | 11 | CASSLESRSFF
TRBJ2-7 | TRBV18 | 16 | CASSPMSGSFSYEQYF